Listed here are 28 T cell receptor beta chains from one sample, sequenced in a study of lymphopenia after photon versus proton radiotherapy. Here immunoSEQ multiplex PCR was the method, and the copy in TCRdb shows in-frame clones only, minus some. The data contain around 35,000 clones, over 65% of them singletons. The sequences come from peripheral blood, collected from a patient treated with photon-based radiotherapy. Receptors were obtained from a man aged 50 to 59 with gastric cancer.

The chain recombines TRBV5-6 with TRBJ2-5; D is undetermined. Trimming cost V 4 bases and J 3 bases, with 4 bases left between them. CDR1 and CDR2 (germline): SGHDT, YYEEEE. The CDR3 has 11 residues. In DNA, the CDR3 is TGTGCCAGCAGCCTTAAAGAGACCCAGTACTTC. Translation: CASSLKETQYF. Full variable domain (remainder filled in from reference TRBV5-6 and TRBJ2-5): DAGVTQSPTHLIKTRGQQVTLRCSPKSGHDTVSWYQQALGQGPQFIFQYYEEEERQRGNFPDRFSGHQFPNYSSELNVNALLLGDSALYLCASSLKETQYFGPGTRLLVL.

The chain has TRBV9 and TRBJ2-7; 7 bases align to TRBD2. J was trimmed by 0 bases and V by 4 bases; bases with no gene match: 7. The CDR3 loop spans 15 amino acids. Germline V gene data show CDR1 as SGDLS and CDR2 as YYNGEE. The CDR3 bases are TGTGCCAGCAGCCCGGGACTACCGCCCTCCTACGAGCAGTACTTC. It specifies CASSPGLPPSYEQYF.

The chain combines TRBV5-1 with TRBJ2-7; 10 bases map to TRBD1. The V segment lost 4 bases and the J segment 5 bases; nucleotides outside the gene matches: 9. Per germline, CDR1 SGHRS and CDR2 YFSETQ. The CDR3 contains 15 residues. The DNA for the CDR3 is TGCGCCAGCAGCGTCAGGGGGGACAGGGGAAACGAGCAGTACTTC. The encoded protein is CASSVRGDRGNEQYF.

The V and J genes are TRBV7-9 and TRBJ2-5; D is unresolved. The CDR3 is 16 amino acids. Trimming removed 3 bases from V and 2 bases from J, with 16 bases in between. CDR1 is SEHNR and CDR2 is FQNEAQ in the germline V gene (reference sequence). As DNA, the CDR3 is TGTGCCAGCAGCTTCCGAAGCGCTGAGAGTCAAGAGACCCAGTACTTC. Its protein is CASSFRSAESQETQYF.

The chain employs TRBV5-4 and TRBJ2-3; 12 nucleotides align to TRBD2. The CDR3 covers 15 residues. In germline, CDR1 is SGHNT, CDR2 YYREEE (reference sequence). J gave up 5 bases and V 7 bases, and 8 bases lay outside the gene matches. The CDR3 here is CASQLAGGSKDTQYF. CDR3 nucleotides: TGTGCCAGCCAACTAGCGGGAGGTTCTAAAGATACGCAGTATTTT.

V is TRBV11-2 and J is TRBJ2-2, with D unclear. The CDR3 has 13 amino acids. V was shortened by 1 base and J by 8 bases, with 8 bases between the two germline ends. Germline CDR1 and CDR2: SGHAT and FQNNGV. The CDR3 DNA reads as TGTGCCAGCAGCTTAGGGCCCGTTGGGGAGCTGTTTTTT. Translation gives CASSLGPVGELFF.

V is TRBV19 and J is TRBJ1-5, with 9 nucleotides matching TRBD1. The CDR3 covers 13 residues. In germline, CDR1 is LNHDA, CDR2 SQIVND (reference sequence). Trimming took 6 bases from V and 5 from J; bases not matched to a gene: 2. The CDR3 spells CASSRTGDQPQHF. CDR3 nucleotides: TGTGCCAGTAGCCGGACAGGGGATCAGCCCCAGCATTTT. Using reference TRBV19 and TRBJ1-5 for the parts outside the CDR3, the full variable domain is DGGITQSPKYLFRKEGQNVTLSCEQNLNHDAMYWYRQDPGQGLRLIYYSQIVNDFQKGDIAEGYSVSREKKESFPLTVTSAQKNPTAFYLCASSRTGDQPQHFGDGTRLSIL.

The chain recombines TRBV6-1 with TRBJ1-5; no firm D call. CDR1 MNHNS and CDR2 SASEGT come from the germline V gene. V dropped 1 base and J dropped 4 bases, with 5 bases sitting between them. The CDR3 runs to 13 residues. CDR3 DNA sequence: TGTGCCAGCAGTGAAGTATTTAATCAGCCCCAGCATTTT. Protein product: CASSEVFNQPQHF.

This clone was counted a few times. The CDR3 spells CASSVLADSYNEQFF. In DNA, the CDR3 is TGTGCCAGCAGTGTCCTAGCGGACTCCTACAATGAGCAGTTCTTC. This chain links TRBV6-1 with TRBJ2-1; 7 bases line up with TRBD2. The J segment lost 0 bases and the V segment lost 4 bases, leaving 3 bases of the junction unmatched. Germline-derived CDR1 and CDR2 are MNHNS and SASEGT. This CDR3 has 15 residues.

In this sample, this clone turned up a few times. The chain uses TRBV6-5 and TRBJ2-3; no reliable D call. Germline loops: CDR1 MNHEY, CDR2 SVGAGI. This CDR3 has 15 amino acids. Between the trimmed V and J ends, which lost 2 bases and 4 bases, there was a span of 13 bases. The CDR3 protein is CASSYGPLQPDTQYF. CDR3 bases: TGTGCCAGCAGTTACGGGCCGTTACAGCCAGATACGCAGTATTTT.

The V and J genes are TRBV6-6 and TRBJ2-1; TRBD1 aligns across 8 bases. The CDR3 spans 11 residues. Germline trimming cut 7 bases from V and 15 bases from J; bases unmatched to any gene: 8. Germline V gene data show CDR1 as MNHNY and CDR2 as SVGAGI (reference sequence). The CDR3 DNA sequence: TGTGCCAGCATGAGAGACAGGGGATGGTTCTTC. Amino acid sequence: CASMRDRGWFF.

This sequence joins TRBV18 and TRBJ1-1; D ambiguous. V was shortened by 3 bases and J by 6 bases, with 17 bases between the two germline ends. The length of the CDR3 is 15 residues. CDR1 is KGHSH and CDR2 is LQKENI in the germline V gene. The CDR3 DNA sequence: TGTGCCAGCTCACCTTTCGACGCCCCCGGGGCTGAAGCTTTCTTT. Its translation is CASSPFDAPGAEAFF.

The DNA for the CDR3 is TGTGCCAGCAGCTTAGGAGCAGCGGGCACAGATACGCAGTATTTT. This sequence encodes CASSLGAAGTDTQYF. The chain employs TRBV7-9 and TRBJ2-3, with a tentative D call TRBD2 (5 bases). V was clipped by 1 base and J by 1 base, with 9 bases between them. CDR1 and CDR2 from the germline V gene are SEHNR and FQNEAQ (reference sequence). The CDR3 spans 15 residues. Complete variable domain (other parts from reference TRBV7-9 and TRBJ2-3): DTGVSQNPRHKITKRGQNVTFRCDPISEHNRLYWYRQTLGQGPEFLTYFQNEAQLEKSRLLSDRFSAERPKGSFSTLEIQRTEQGDSAMYLCASSLGAAGTDTQYFGPGTRLTVL.

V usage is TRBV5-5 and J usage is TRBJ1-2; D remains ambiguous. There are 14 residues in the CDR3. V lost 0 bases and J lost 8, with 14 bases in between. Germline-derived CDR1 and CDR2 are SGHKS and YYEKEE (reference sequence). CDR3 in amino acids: CASSLGRGERGYTF. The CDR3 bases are TGTGCCAGCAGCTTGGGCCGGGGAGAACGAGGCTACACCTTC.

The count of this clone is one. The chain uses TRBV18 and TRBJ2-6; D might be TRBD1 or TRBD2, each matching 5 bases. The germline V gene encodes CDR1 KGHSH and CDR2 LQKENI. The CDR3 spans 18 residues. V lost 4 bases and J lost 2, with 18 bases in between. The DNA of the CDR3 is TGTGCCAGCTCACAGGAGATGGGGGACCTTACTGGGGCCAACGTCCTGACTTTC. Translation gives CASSQEMGDLTGANVLTF.

The CDR3 DNA is TGTGCCAGCAGCACGGGCCTGAACACTGAAGCTTTCTTT. This gives the protein CASSTGLNTEAFF. The chain carries TRBV5-6 and TRBJ1-1; D uncertain. Germline assignment: CDR1 SGHDT and CDR2 YYEEEE. The CDR3 consists of 13 residues. With 4 bases removed from V and 0 bases from J, the gap between germline ends came to 7 bases.

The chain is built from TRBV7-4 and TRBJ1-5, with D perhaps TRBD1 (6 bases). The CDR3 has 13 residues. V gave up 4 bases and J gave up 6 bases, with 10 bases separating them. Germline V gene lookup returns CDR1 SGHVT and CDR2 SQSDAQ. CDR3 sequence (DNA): TGTGCCAGCAGCTCACACAGGGTTCAGCCCCAGCATTTT. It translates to CASSSHRVQPQHF.

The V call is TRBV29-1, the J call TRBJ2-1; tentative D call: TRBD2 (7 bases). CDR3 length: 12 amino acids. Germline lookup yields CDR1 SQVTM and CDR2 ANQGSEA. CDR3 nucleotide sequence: TGCGGCGGGGGCTCCTACTACAATGAGCAGTTCTTC. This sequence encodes CGGGSYYNEQFF.

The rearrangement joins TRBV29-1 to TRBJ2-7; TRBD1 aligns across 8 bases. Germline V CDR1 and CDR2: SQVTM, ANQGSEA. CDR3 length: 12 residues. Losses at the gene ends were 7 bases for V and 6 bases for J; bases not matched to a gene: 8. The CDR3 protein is CSATRTGFEQYF. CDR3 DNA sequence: TGCAGCGCTACCAGGACAGGGTTCGAGCAGTACTTC.

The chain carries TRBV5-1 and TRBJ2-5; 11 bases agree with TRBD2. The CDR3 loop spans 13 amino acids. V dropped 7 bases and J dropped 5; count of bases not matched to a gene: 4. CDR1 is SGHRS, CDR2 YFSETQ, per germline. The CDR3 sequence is CASGSSGRETQYF. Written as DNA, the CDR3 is TGCGCCAGCGGTTCTAGCGGGAGGGAGACCCAGTACTTC.

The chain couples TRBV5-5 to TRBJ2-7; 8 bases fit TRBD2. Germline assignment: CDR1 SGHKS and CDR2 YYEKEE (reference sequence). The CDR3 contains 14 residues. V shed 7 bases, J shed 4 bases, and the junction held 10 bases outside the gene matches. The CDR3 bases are TGTGCCAGCTCCCGGACGGGAGGGCTATACGAGCAGTACTTC. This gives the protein CASSRTGGLYEQYF. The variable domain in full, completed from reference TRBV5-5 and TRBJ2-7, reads DAGVTQSPTHLIKTRGQQVTLRCSPISGHKSVSWYQQVLGQGPQFIFQYYEKEERGRGNFPDRFSARQFPNYSSELNVNALLLGDSALYLCASSRTGGLYEQYFGPGTRLTVT.

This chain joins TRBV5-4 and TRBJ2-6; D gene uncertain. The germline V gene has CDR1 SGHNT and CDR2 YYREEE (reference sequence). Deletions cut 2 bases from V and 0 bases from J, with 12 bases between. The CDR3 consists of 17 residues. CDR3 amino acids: CASSFAVGNSGANVLTF. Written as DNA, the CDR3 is TGTGCCAGCAGCTTCGCTGTGGGGAACTCTGGGGCCAACGTCCTGACTTTC.

The CDR3 reads CASSSGTGSPDTQYF. CDR3 nucleotides: TGTGCCAGCAGCTCCGGGACAGGGTCGCCAGATACGCAGTATTTT. The chain links TRBV5-4 to TRBJ2-3; 9 bases are shared with TRBD1. The CDR3 length is 15 residues. Per germline, CDR1 SGHNT and CDR2 YYREEE (reference sequence). V gave up 3 bases and J gave up 4 bases; unmatched junction bases: 6.

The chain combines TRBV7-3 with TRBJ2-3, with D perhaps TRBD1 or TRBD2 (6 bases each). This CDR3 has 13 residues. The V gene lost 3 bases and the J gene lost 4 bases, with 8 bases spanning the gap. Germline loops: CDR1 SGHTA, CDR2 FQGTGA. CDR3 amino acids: CASSFRGADTQYF. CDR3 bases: TGTGCCAGCAGCTTTAGGGGGGCAGATACGCAGTATTTT.

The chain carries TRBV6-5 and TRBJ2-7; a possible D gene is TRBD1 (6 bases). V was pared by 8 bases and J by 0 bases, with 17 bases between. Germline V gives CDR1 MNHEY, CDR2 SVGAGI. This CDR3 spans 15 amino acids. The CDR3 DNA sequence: TGTGCCAGCCATAGACTCCGGGACAACTCCTACGAGCAGTACTTC. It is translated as CASHRLRDNSYEQYF.

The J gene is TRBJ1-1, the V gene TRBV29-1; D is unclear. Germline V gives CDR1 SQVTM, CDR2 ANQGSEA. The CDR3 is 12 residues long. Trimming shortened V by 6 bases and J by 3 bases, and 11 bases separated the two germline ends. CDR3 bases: TGCAGCGTCGCTACGGCGTACACTGAAGCTTTCTTT. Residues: CSVATAYTEAFF.

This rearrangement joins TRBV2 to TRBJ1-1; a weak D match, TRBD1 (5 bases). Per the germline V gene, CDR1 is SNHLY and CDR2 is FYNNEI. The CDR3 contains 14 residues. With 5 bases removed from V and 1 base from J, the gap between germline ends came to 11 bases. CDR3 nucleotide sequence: TGTGCCAGCAGTCGTCATGGGGGGAACACTGAAGCTTTCTTT. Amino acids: CASSRHGGNTEAFF. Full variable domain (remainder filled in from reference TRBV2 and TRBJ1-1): EPEVTQTPSHQVTQMGQEVILRCVPISNHLYFYWYRQILGQKVEFLVSFYNNEISEKSEIFDDQFSVERPDGSNFTLKIRSTKLEDSAMYFCASSRHGGNTEAFFGQGTRLTVV.

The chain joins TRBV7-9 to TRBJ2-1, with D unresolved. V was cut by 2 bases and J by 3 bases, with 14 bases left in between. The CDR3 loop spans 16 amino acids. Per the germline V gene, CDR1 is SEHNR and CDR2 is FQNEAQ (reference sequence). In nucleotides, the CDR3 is TGTGCCAGCAGCTTAAACACAGCCCCGGGCTACAATGAGCAGTTCTTC. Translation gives CASSLNTAPGYNEQFF. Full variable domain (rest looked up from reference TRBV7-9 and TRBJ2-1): DTGVSQNPRHKITKRGQNVTFRCDPISEHNRLYWYRQTLGQGPEFLTYFQNEAQLEKSRLLSDRFSAERPKGSFSTLEIQRTEQGDSAMYLCASSLNTAPGYNEQFFGPGTRLTVL.